These T cell receptor beta chains were read from a single sample in a study of response to subunit inactivated influenza vaccine. TCRdb re-derived calls from the RT-PCR reads in MiXCR, one entry per CDR3 protein. The sample has fewer than 650,000 distinct CDR3 sequences, roughly 13% seen once. Sequenced here: PBMCs from blood, sampled 40 to 50 days after vaccination. These receptors were taken from a man aged 45-60 years who received an inactivated influenza vaccine. The CDR3 runs from the conserved cysteine through the conserved F or W. Each record gives: J gene, V gene, clone size, CDR3 length, D gene, CDR3 DNA, CDR3 protein. D genes are given only for firm matches. Some rows have no size entry. The others give once, few or many, or a class for an expanded clone.

J: TRBJ2-7; V: TRBV6-5; size: .; length: 17; D: TRBD1; DNA: TGTGCCAGCAGTTACGCACCCCCAGGGACAGAAAACTACGAGCAGTACTTC; CDR3: CASSYAPPGTENYEQYF
J: TRBJ2-7; V: TRBV11-2; size: many; length: 12; D: .; DNA: TGTGCCAGCAGCCCTCACTCCTACGAGCAGTACTTC; CDR3: CASSPHSYEQYF
J: TRBJ2-5; V: TRBV12-3/TRBV12-4; size: many; length: 14; D: TRBD1; DNA: TGTGCCAGCAACAGTCGGGACAGACTAGAGACCCAGTACTTC; CDR3: CASNSRDRLETQYF
J: TRBJ1-1; V: TRBV20-1; size: .; length: 14; D: .; DNA: TGCAGTGCTAGAGTCGCCGGCCCCGTCACTGAAGCTTTCTTT; CDR3: CSARVAGPVTEAFF
J: TRBJ2-7; V: TRBV7-2; size: .; length: 14; D: .; DNA: TGTGCCACCCAGGGGCCAGCCATGCAATACGAGCAGTACTTC; CDR3: CATQGPAMQYEQYF
J: TRBJ1-4; V: TRBV20-1; size: .; length: 16; D: TRBD1; DNA: TGCAGTGCTACAAAGAATTACAGGGGGATGGGTGAAAAACTGTTTTTT; CDR3: CSATKNYRGMGEKLFF
J: TRBJ1-5; V: TRBV9; size: .; length: 14; D: .; DNA: TGTGCCAGCAGCTCCGGCCAGACCTATCAGCCCCAGCATTTT; CDR3: CASSSGQTYQPQHF
J: TRBJ2-2; V: TRBV20-1; size: many; length: 13; D: .; DNA: TGCAGTGCTAGCATGGTGAACACCGGGGAGCTGTTTTTT; CDR3: CSASMVNTGELFF
J: TRBJ1-2; V: TRBV10-3; size: few; length: 11; D: .; DNA: TGTGCCATTGGGGGGAAGAATGGCTACACCTTC; CDR3: CAIGGKNGYTF
J: TRBJ2-6; V: TRBV5-6; size: many; length: 18; D: TRBD1; DNA: TGTGCCAGCAGCCAGCCGGGACAGGGGATTCCTGGGGCCAACGTCCTGACTTTC; CDR3: CASSQPGQGIPGANVLTF
J: TRBJ2-1; V: TRBV11-3; size: .; length: 22; D: .; DNA: TGTGCCAGCAGCTTAGGTAGTGGGCCCCGAGCGCCAGGCGCCCCCAACCCGAATGAGCAGTTCTTC; CDR3: CASSLGSGPRAPGAPNPNEQFF
J: TRBJ1-2; V: TRBV5-5; size: few; length: 13; D: .; DNA: TGTGCCAGCAGCTTTCGAAGAGCTTATGGCTACACCTTC; CDR3: CASSFRRAYGYTF
J: TRBJ1-5; V: TRBV6-1; size: .; length: 17; D: .; DNA: TGTGCCAGCAGTAGAACGGGACGCCCGGGAAGCAATCAGCCCCAGCATTTT; CDR3: CASSRTGRPGSNQPQHF
J: TRBJ1-3; V: TRBV9; size: .; length: 15; D: TRBD1; DNA: TGTGCCAGCAGCACCAGGGACAGGGGAGGAAACACCATATATTTT; CDR3: CASSTRDRGGNTIYF
J: TRBJ1-6; V: TRBV28; size: once; length: 18; D: TRBD1; DNA: TGTGCCAGCAGACCTATAACAGGGGGTCTAGGCTATAATTCACCCCTCCACTTT; CDR3: CASRPITGGLGYNSPLHF
J: TRBJ2-7; V: TRBV19; size: .; length: 16; D: TRBD2; DNA: TGTGCCAGTAGTATAGCCCGCGGGAGGGATACCTACGAGCAGTACTTC; CDR3: CASSIARGRDTYEQYF
J: TRBJ2-2; V: TRBV7-8; size: .; length: 13; D: .; DNA: TGTGCCAGCAGCACACGACTGCCCGGGGAGCTGTTTTTT; CDR3: CASSTRLPGELFF
J: TRBJ2-1; V: TRBV11-2; size: .; length: 15; D: .; DNA: TGTGCCAGCAGCTTAGAGGCGAAGAGCTACAATGAGCAGTTCTTC; CDR3: CASSLEAKSYNEQFF
J: TRBJ2-7; V: TRBV3-1; size: .; length: 12; D: .; DNA: TGTGCCAGCAGCCAGCACGGCTACGAGCAGTACTTC; CDR3: CASSQHGYEQYF
J: TRBJ2-7; V: TRBV6-2/TRBV6-3; size: few; length: 15; D: TRBD2; DNA: TGTGCCAGCAGTTACCCGGGAGCGGGAGTTTACGAGCAGTACTTC; CDR3: CASSYPGAGVYEQYF
J: TRBJ1-2; V: TRBV15; size: many; length: 14; D: .; DNA: TGTGCCACCAGCGGGCGTGGGACCGCCTATGGCTACACCTTC; CDR3: CATSGRGTAYGYTF
J: TRBJ2-5; V: TRBV12-3/TRBV12-4; size: few; length: 14; D: .; DNA: TGTGCCAGCACTCAGTCCCAGCGGCAAGAGACCCAGTACTTC; CDR3: CASTQSQRQETQYF